This T cell receptor beta chain was identified during a study of T cell repertoires in cytomegalovirus infection. This clonotype was detected a few times. Trimming took off 0 bases at V and 7 bases at J, with 23 bases between the two ends. The germline V gene encodes CDR1 MNHEY and CDR2 SVGEGT. CDR3 length: 18 amino acids. MiXCR, run by TCRdb on the reads, gives a single entry per CDR3 protein. The table includes roughly 100,000 distinct CDR3 sequences, approximately 17% detected once. This receptor was taken from a human donor in good health (CMV status not recorded). Some clones in this sample may be carry-over from other donors' samples. The chain is built from TRBV6-2 or TRBV6-3 and TRBJ2-3, with D possibly matching TRBD2 (6 bases). The sequenced material came from PBMCs. DNA for the CDR3: TGTGCCAGCAGTTACTCGACGGCGGAGGGTAACTTACGGAATACGCAGTATTTT. It is translated as CASSYSTAEGNLRNTQYF.